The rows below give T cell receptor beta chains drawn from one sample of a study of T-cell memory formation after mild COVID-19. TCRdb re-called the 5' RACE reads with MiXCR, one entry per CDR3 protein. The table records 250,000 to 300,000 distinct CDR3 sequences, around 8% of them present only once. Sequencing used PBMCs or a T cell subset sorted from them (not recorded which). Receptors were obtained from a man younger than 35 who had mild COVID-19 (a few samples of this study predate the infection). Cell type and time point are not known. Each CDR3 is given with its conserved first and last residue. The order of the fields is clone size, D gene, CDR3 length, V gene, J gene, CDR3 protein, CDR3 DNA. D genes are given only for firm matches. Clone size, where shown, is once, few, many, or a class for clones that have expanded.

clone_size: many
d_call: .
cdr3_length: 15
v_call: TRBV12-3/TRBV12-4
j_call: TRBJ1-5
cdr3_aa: CASSLGGYSNQPQHF
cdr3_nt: TGCGCCAGCAGCTTGGGGGGATATAGCAATCAGCCCCAGCATTTT

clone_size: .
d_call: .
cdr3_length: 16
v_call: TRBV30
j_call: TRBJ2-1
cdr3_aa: CAWSDLRVTSYNEQFF
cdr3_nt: TGTGCCTGGAGTGACCTCAGGGTTACCTCCTACAATGAGCAGTTCTTC

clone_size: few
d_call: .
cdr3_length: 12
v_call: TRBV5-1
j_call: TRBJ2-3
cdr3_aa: CASYQLTDTQYF
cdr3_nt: TGCGCCAGCTATCAGCTCACAGATACGCAGTATTTT

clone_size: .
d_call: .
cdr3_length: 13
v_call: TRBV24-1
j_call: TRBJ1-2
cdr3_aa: CATSDGWNYGYTF
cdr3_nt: TGTGCCACCAGTGACGGATGGAACTATGGCTACACCTTC

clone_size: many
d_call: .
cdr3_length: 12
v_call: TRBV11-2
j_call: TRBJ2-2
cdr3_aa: CASSLGLRELFF
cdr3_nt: TGTGCCAGCAGCTTAGGCCTTCGGGAGCTGTTTTTT

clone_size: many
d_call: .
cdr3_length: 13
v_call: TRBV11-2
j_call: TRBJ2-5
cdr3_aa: CASSPGRGETQYF
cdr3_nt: TGTGCCAGCAGCCCCGGGAGAGGAGAGACCCAGTACTTC

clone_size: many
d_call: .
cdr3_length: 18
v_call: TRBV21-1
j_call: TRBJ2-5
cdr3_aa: CASSKEYRGQGSQETQYF
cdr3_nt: TGTGCCAGCAGCAAAGAGTATAGAGGACAGGGATCCCAAGAGACCCAGTACTTC

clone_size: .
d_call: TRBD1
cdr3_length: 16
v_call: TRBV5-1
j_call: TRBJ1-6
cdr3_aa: CASSQGQSSYNSPLHF
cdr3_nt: TGCGCCAGCAGCCAGGGACAGAGCTCCTATAATTCACCCCTCCACTTT

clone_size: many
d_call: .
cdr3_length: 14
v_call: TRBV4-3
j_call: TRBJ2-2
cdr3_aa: CASSQTRTSGELFF
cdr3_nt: TGCGCCAGCAGCCAAACGAGGACAAGCGGGGAGCTGTTTTTT

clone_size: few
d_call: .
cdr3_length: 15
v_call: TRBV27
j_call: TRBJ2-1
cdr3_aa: CASNTIGNSYNEQFF
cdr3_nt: TGTGCCAGCAACACCATAGGTAACTCCTACAATGAGCAGTTCTTC

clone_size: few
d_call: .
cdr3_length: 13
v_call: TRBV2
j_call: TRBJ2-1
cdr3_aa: CASREDRYNEQFF
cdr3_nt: TGTGCCAGCAGGGAGGACCGTTACAATGAGCAGTTCTTC

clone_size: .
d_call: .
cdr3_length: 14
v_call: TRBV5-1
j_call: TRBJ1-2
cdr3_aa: CASSSEGSLYGYTF
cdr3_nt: TGCGCCAGCAGCTCGGAGGGGTCCCTCTATGGCTACACCTTC

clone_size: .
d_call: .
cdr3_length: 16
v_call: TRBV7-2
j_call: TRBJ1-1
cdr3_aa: CASSLFGLGMNTEAFF
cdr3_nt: TGTGCCAGCAGCTTATTTGGGCTAGGGATGAACACTGAAGCTTTCTTT

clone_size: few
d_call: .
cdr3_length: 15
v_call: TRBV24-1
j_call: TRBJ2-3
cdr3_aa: CATSDLRDSTDTQYF
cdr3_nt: TGTGCCACCAGTGATTTGCGGGACAGCACAGATACGCAGTATTTT

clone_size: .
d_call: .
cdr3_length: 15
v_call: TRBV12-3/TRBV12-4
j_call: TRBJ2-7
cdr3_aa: CASSFGRLGSYEQYF
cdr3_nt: TGTGCCAGCAGTTTTGGCCGTTTGGGATCCTACGAGCAGTACTTC

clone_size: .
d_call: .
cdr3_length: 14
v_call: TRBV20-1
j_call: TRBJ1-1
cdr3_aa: CSAPRGTMNTEAFF
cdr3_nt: TGCAGTGCTCCGCGAGGGACCATGAACACTGAAGCTTTCTTT

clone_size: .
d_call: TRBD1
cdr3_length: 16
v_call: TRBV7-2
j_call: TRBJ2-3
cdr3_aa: CASSLAGTGRVDTQYF
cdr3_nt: TGTGCCAGCAGCTTAGCGGGGACAGGGCGTGTAGATACGCAGTATTTT

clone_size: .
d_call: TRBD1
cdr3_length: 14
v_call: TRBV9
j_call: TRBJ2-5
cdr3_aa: CASSRQGGWETQYF
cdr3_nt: TGTGCCAGCAGCCGACAGGGCGGATGGGAGACCCAGTACTTC

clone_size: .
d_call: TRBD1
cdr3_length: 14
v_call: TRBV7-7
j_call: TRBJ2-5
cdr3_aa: CASSAGQGGETQYF
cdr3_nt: TGTGCCAGCAGCGCCGGACAGGGCGGTGAGACCCAGTACTTC

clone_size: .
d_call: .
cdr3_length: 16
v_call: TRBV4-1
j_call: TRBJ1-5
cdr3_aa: CASSLRSKSGNQPQHF
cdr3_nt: TGCGCCAGCAGTTTGCGCTCCAAGTCGGGCAATCAGCCCCAGCATTTT

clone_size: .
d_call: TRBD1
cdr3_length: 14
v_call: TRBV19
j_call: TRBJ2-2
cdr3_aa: CASSIGQVTGELFF
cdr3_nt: TGTGCCAGTAGTATCGGACAGGTCACCGGGGAGCTGTTTTTT

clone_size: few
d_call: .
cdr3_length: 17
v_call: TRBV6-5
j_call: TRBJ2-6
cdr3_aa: CASYPGPTSPGANVLTF
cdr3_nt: TGTGCCAGCTATCCCGGACCCACCTCTCCTGGGGCCAACGTCCTGACTTTC

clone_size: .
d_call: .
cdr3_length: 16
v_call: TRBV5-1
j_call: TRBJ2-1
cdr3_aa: CASSLAGSWYSNEQFF
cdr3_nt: TGCGCCAGCAGCTTGGCGGGGAGTTGGTATAGTAATGAGCAGTTCTTC

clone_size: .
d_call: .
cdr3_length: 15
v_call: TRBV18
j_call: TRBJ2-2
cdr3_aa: CASSPLGQNTGELFF
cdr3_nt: TGTGCCAGCTCACCATTGGGACAGAACACCGGGGAGCTGTTTTTT

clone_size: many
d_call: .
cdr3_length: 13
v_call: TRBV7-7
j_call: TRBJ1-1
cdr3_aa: CASSSAVNTEAFF
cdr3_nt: TGTGCTAGCAGCTCTGCCGTGAACACTGAAGCTTTCTTT

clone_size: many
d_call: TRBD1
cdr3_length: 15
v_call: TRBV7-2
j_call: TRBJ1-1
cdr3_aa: CASSFQGAVGTEAFF
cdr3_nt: TGTGCCAGCAGCTTTCAGGGGGCAGTTGGAACTGAAGCTTTCTTT

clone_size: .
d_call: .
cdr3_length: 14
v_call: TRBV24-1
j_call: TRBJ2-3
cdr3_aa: CATSGSASTDTQYF
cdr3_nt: TGTGCCACCAGCGGATCTGCTAGCACAGATACGCAGTATTTT

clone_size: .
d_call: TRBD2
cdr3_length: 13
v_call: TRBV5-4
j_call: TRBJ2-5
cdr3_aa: CATTSGFQETQYF
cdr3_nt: TGTGCCACAACTAGCGGGTTCCAAGAGACCCAGTACTTC

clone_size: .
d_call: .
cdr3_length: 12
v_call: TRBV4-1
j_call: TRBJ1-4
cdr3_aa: CASSKRGEKLFF
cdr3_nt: TGCGCCAGCAGTAAGAGGGGTGAAAAACTGTTTTTT

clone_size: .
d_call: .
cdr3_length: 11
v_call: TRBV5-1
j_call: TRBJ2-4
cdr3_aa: CASSQENIQYF
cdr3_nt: TGCGCCAGCAGCCAGGAAAACATTCAGTACTTC

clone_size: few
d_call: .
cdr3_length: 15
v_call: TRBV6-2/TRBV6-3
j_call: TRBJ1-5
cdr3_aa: CASSAMASADQPQHF
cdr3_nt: TGTGCCAGCAGTGCGATGGCCAGCGCCGATCAGCCCCAGCATTTT

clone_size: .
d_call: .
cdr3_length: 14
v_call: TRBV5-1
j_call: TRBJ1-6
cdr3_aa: CASSPDSWVSPLHF
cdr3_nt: TGCGCCAGCAGTCCTGACAGTTGGGTGTCACCCCTCCACTTT

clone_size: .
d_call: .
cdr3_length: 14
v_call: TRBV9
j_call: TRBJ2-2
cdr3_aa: CASSAAGGTGELFF
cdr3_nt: TGTGCCAGCAGCGCAGCCGGTGGCACCGGGGAGCTGTTTTTT

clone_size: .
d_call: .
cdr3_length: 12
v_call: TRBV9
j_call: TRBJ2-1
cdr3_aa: CASSVGRDEQFF
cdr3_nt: TGTGCCAGCAGCGTTGGCAGGGATGAGCAGTTCTTC

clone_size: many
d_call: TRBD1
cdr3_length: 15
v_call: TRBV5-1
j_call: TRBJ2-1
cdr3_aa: CASSRGQGLYNEQFF
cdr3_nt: TGCGCCAGCAGCCGAGGACAGGGATTATACAATGAGCAGTTCTTC

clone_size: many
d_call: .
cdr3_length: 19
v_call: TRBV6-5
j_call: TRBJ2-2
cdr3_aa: CASSSDRLWVSGSTGELFF
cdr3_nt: TGTGCCAGCAGTTCAGACCGCCTCTGGGTCAGCGGGTCTACCGGGGAGCTGTTTTTT

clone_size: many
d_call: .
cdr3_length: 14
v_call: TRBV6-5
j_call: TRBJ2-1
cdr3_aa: CASRRAWPGVEQFF
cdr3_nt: TGTGCCAGCAGGCGAGCATGGCCCGGGGTTGAGCAGTTCTTC

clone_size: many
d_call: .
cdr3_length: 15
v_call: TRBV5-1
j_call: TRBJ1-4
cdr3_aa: CASSSTSGTNEKLFF
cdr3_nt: TGCGCCAGCAGCTCCACTAGCGGAACTAATGAAAAACTGTTTTTT

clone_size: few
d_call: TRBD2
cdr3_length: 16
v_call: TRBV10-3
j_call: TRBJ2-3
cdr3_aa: CAISEGLAGGSDTQYF
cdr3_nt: TGTGCCATCAGTGAAGGACTAGCGGGGGGGTCAGATACGCAGTATTTT

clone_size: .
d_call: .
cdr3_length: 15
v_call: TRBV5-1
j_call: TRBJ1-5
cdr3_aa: CASSLGQSSNQPQHF
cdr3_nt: TGCGCCAGCAGCTTGGGACAGTCTAGCAATCAGCCCCAGCATTTT

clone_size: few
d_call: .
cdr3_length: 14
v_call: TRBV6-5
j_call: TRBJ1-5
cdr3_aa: CASSPRTQYQPQHF
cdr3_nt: TGTGCCAGCAGCCCAAGGACCCAGTATCAGCCCCAGCATTTT

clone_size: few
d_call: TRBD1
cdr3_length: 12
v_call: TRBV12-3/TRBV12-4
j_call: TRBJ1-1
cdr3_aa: CASNDRGREAFF
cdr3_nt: TGTGCCAGCAATGACAGGGGGCGTGAAGCTTTCTTT

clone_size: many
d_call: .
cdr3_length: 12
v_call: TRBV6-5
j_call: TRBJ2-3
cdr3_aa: CASSSIEYTQYF
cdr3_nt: TGTGCCAGCAGTTCGATTGAGTATACGCAGTATTTT

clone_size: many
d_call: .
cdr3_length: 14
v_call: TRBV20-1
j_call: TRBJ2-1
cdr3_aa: CSAREVVQKNEQFF
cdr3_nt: TGCAGTGCTAGAGAGGTCGTCCAGAAGAATGAGCAGTTCTTC

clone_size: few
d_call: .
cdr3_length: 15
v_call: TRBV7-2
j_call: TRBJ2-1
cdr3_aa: CASSLLDGSYNEQFF
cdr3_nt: TGTGCCAGCAGTTTACTTGACGGCAGCTACAATGAGCAGTTCTTC

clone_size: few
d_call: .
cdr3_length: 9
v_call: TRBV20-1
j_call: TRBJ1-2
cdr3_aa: CSALDGYTF
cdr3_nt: TGCAGTGCCCTGGATGGCTACACCTTC

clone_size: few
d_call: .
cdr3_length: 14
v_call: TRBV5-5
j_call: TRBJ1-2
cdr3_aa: CASSPLRVDYGYTF
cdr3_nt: TGTGCCAGCAGCCCTCTGAGGGTTGACTATGGCTACACCTTC

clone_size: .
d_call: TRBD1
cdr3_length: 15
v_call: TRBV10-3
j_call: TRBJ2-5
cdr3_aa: CATLDRGGIGETQYF
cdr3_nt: TGTGCCACTCTGGACAGGGGCGGGATCGGGGAGACCCAGTACTTC

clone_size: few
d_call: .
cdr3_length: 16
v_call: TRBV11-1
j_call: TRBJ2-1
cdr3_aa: CASSLEVESSYNEQFF
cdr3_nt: TGTGCCAGCAGCCTCGAGGTTGAATCCTCCTACAATGAGCAGTTCTTC

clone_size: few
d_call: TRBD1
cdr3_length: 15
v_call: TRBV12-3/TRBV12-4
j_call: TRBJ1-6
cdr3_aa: CASRWDSSYNSPLHF
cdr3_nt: TGTGCCAGCAGATGGGACAGTTCCTATAATTCACCCCTCCACTTT